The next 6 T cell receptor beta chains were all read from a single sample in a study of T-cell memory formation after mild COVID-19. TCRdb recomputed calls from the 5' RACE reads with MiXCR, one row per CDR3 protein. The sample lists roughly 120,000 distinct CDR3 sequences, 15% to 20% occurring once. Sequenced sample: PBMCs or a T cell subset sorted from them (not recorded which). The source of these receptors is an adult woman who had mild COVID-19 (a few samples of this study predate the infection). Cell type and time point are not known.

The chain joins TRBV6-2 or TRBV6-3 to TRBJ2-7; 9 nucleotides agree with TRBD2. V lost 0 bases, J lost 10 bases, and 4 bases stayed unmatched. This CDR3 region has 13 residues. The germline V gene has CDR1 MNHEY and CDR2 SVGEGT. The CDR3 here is CASSYSASGTQYF. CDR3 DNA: TGTGCCAGCAGTTACTCGGCTAGCGGGACACAGTACTTC.

CDR3 amino acids: CASSLGAGNRELFF. Written as DNA, the CDR3 is TGTGCCAGCAGCTTAGGGGCAGGGAATCGGGAGCTGTTTTTT. V is TRBV7-2 and J is TRBJ2-2, with D maybe TRBD1 (5 bases). This CDR3 has 14 residues. Trimming took 1 base from V and 9 from J, leaving 12 bases between them. Germline assignment: CDR1 SGHTA and CDR2 FQGNSA.

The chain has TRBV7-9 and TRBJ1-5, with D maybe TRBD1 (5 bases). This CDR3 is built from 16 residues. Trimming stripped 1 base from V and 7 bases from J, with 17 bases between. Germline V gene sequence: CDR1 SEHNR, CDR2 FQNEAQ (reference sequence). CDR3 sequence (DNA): TGTGCCAGCAGCTTAGTCCGGGGCGCCGAAAGGCAGCCCCAGCATTTT. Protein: CASSLVRGAERQPQHF. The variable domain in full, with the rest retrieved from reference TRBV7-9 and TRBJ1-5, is DTGVSQNPRHKITKRGQNVTFRCDPISEHNRLYWYRQTLGQGPEFLTYFQNEAQLEKSRLLSDRFSAERPKGSFSTLEIQRTEQGDSAMYLCASSLVRGAERQPQHFGDGTRLSIL.

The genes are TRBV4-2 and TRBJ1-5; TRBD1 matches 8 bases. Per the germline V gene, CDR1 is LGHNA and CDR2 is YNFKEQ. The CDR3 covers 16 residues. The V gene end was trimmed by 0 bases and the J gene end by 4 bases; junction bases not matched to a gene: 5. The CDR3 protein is CASSQEVQGANQPQHF. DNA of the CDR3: TGTGCCAGCAGCCAAGAAGTTCAGGGGGCAAATCAGCCCCAGCATTTT.

CDR3 in DNA: TGTGCCACCAGCTCCTGGGGGACAGATACGCAGTATTTT. As protein: CATSSWGTDTQYF. The chain uses TRBV15 and TRBJ2-3; D tentatively fits TRBD1 or TRBD2 (5 bases each). The V end was cut by 5 bases, the J end by 3 bases, with 9 bases between. The CDR3 contains 13 residues. CDR1 and CDR2 (germline): LNHNV, YYDKDF (reference sequence).

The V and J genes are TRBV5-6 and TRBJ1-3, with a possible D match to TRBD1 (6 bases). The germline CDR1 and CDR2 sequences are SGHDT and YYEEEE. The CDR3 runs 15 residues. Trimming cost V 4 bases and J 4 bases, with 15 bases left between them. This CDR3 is CASSAGALEGNTIYF. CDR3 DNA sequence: TGTGCCAGCAGCGCGGGGGCACTGGAGGGAAACACCATATATTTT.